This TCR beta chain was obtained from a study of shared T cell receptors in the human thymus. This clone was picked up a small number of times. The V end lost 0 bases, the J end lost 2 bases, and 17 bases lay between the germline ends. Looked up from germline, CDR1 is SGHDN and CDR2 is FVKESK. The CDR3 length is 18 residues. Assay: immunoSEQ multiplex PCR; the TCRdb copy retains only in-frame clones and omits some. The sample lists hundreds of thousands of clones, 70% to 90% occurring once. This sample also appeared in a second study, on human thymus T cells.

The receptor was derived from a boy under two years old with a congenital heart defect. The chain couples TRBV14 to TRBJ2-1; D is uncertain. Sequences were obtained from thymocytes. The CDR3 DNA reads TGTGCCAGCAGCCAAGATTCCAGACATACCTCCCCCTACAATGAGCAGTTCTTC. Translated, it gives CASSQDSRHTSPYNEQFF.